A selection of T cell receptor beta chains follows, all from one sample in a study of blood T cells in healthy people across ages. Via MiXCR, TCRdb re-called the 5' RACE reads, giving one row per CDR3 protein. Here the sample spans 650,000 to 800,000 distinct CDR3 sequences, roughly 44% being singletons. The sample was blood. These receptors were obtained from a man in his fifties or sixties in good health. CDR3s include the opening cysteine and the closing phenylalanine or tryptophan. A D gene is named only where the DNA matches it firmly. Clone size is given for some rows only: seen once, a few or many times, or a class if the clone is expanded.

cdr3_length	clone_size	v_call	j_call	d_call	cdr3_aa	cdr3_nt
15	once	TRBV24-1	TRBJ2-1	TRBD2	CTTSEDGTTYNEQFF	TGTACCACCAGTGAGGACGGGACTACCTACAATGAGCAGTTCTTC
16	.	TRBV7-2	TRBJ2-3	.	CASSPFGTLGTDTQYF	TGTGCCAGCAGCCCATTCGGGACTCTGGGGACAGACACGCAGTATTTT
15	once	TRBV7-2	TRBJ2-1	TRBD2	CASSQLAGVANEQFF	TGTGCCAGCAGCCAACTAGCGGGGGTCGCCAATGAGCAGTTCTTC
16	.	TRBV6-5	TRBJ2-7	.	CASSPTGPSFGYEQYF	TGTGCCAGCAGTCCTACCGGGCCGAGCTTTGGCTACGAGCAGTACTTC
17	few	TRBV7-6	TRBJ2-1	TRBD2	CASSLEVPSGGRNEQFF	TGTGCCAGCAGCTTAGAAGTTCCCAGCGGGGGGCGCAATGAGCAGTTCTTC
15	.	TRBV7-2	TRBJ2-1	TRBD2	CASSNGALAGGEQFF	TGTGCCAGCAGCAATGGCGCACTAGCGGGGGGTGAGCAGTTCTTC
14	.	TRBV7-9	TRBJ1-2	.	CASSLDGINYGHTF	TGTGCCAGCAGCTTGGACGGTATTAACTATGGCCACACCTTC
13	few	TRBV7-8	TRBJ2-5	TRBD2	CASGREYQETQYF	TGTGCCAGCGGGAGGGAGTACCAAGAGACCCAGTACTTC
14	once	TRBV10-3	TRBJ2-5	TRBD2	CAIAMGSSGDEQYF	TGTGCCATCGCGATGGGGTCTAGCGGGGATGAGCAGTACTTC
15	.	TRBV7-8	TRBJ2-3	.	CASSPQTTSTDTQYF	TGTGCCAGCAGCCCACAGACTACTAGCACAGATACGCAGTATTTT
13	.	TRBV24-1	TRBJ2-5	.	CATSNGRWGTQYF	TGTGCCACCAGTAATGGCCGCTGGGGAACCCAGTACTTC
14	.	TRBV6-1	TRBJ1-2	TRBD1	CASSPQGSYYGYTF	TGTGCCAGCAGCCCACAGGGGTCGTACTATGGCTACACCTTC
14	.	TRBV4-3	TRBJ2-3	TRBD1	CASSQRTGQDTQYF	TGCGCCAGCAGCCAGCGGACAGGGCAAGATACGCAGTATTTT
14	.	TRBV7-2	TRBJ2-5	.	CASRGRGRQETQYF	TGTGCCAGCAGAGGACGAGGGAGACAAGAGACCCAGTACTTC
17	.	TRBV5-6	TRBJ2-1	.	CASSLDFAAGERTEQFF	TGTGCCAGCAGCTTGGATTTCGCGGCAGGGGAGAGGACTGAGCAGTTCTTC
13	few	TRBV20-1	TRBJ2-3	.	CSARVPGTDTQYF	TGCAGCGCTAGGGTTCCGGGCACAGATACGCAGTATTTT
17	once	TRBV6-2/TRBV6-3	TRBJ1-5	.	CASSLTYAGLSNQPQHF	TGTGCCAGCAGCCTAACTTACGCGGGCTTGAGCAATCAGCCCCAGCATTTT
15	.	TRBV3-1	TRBJ2-3	TRBD1	CASSGDRGSTDTQYF	TGTGCCAGCAGCGGGGACAGGGGAAGCACAGATACGCAGTATTTT
16	.	TRBV7-2	TRBJ2-5	.	CASSLPWGGTGETQYF	TGTGCCAGCAGCCTACCTTGGGGGGGCACGGGAGAGACCCAGTACTTC
15	.	TRBV6-5	TRBJ2-1	.	CASSYSSGINNEQFF	TGTGCCAGCAGTTACTCTTCTGGGATAAACAATGAGCAGTTCTTC
16	.	TRBV10-3	TRBJ1-5	.	CAISESGGPPNQPQHF	TGTGCCATCAGTGAGTCGGGGGGACCCCCCAATCAGCCCCAGCATTTT
14	few	TRBV5-5	TRBJ2-3	.	CASSPNRGQNTQYF	TGTGCCAGCAGCCCTAACCGGGGGCAGAATACGCAGTATTTT
15	.	TRBV4-3	TRBJ2-7	.	CASSQFRIGTYEQYF	TGCGCCAGCAGCCAATTTCGGATCGGCACCTACGAGCAGTACTTC
16	.	TRBV7-2	TRBJ2-7	TRBD2	CASSLVSSGVPYEQYF	TGTGCCAGCAGCTTAGTTTCCAGCGGGGTCCCCTACGAGCAGTACTTC
15	once	TRBV12-3/TRBV12-4	TRBJ2-2	TRBD1	CASSFETGRTGELFF	TGTGCCAGCAGTTTTGAGACAGGGCGCACCGGGGAGCTGTTTTTT
14	many	TRBV9	TRBJ2-5	TRBD2	CASSWGTSGETQYF	TGTGCCAGCAGCTGGGGGACTAGCGGGGAGACCCAGTACTTC